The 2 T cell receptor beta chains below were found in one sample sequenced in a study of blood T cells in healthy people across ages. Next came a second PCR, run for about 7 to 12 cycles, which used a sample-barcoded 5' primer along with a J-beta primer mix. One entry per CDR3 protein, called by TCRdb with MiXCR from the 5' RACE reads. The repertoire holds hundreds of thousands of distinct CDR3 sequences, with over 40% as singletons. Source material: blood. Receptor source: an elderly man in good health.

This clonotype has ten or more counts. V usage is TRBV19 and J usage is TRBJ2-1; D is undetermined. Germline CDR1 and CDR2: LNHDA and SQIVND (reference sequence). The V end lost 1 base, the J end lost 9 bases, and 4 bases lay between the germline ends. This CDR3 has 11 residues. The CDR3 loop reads CASSIGGEQFF. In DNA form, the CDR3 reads TGTGCCAGTAGTATAGGGGGTGAGCAGTTCTTC.

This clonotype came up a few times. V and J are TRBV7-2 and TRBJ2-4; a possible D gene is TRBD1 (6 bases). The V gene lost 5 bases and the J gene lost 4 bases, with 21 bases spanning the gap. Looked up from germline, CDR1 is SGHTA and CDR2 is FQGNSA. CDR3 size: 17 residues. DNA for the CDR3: TGTGCCAGCAGCCCAACAGTCTCAGGGGCCAAAAAAAACATTCAGTACTTC. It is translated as CASSPTVSGAKKNIQYF. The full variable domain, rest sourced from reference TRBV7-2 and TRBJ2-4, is GAGVSQSPSNKVTEKGKDVELRCDPISGHTALYWYRQSLGQGLEFLIYFQGNSAPDKSGLPSDRFSAERTGGSVSTLTIQRTQQEDSAVYLCASSPTVSGAKKNIQYFGAGTRLSVL.